The entry that follows covers one T cell receptor beta chain sequence. Germline V gene lookup returns CDR1 SQVTM and CDR2 ANQGSEA. The CDR3 extends over 13 amino acids. V was clipped by 7 bases and J by 8 bases; unmatched bases: 13. The sample comes from a study of blood T cell repertoires in COVID-19. Per the authors' pipeline: Amplified reference gene primers provided the basis for estimating nucleated cell counts. Libraries were prepared by immunoSEQ multiplex PCR; TCRdb keeps only in-frame clonotypes and omits some of them. D and trimming come from the DNA, and the V and J calls and clone size come from that table. The table shows approximately 350,000 clones, with more than 80% occurring only once.

This receptor was identified in a man aged 35 to 55 with acute or convalescent COVID-19. Sequencing was done on a sample of peripheral blood. J is TRBJ1-2 and V is TRBV29-1, with 7 bases matching TRBD1. The CDR3 is CSAISDRAGGYTF. CDR3 DNA: TGCAGCGCAATTTCCGACAGGGCCGGGGGCTACACCTTC.